This TCR beta chain appears in the sequencing data of a study of response to subunit inactivated influenza vaccine. This clonotype was recorded a few times. Its antigen is as yet unknown. Germline lookup yields CDR1 SGHVS and CDR2 FQNEAQ. The ends lost 5 bases at V and 2 bases at J; junction bases unmatched: 9. This CDR3 has 17 residues. TCRdb recomputed calls from the RT-PCR reads with MiXCR, one row per CDR3 protein. Of 530,000 or so distinct CDR3 sequences in the sample, about an eighth were seen once. General study findings and limits: Few additional T cells are recruited per seasonal influenza vaccination, authors suggested.

The chain joins TRBV7-8 to TRBJ2-4; 10 nucleotides align to TRBD1. The specimen comprised PBMCs from blood, sampled on the day of vaccination. This sequence originates from a middle-aged man who received an inactivated influenza vaccine. DNA for the CDR3: TGTGCCAGCAGCCCCGACAGGGGGCTTTCTTCCAAAAACATTCAGTACTTC. Translating gives CASSPDRGLSSKNIQYF.